Below are 5 T cell receptor beta chains sequenced from a single sample in a study of tumor-infiltrating lymphocytes in localized non-small cell lung cancer (dated by TCRdb to the early 2020s). Receptors were amplified or captured by the immunoSEQ multiplex PCR assay. TCRdb retrieved this table from immuneACCESS and kept in-frame rearrangements only. Not all clones are present; in checked studies, unresolved V genes account for under half, and no reason is known for the remainder. Here the sample has some 15,000 clones; 80% to 90% occur a single time. Around 3.7% of the sample is held by the ten biggest clonotypes. Sequencing was done on a sample of uninvolved lung tissue not adjacent to the tumor. The receptors come from a human donor with non-small cell lung cancer.

This chain joins TRBV18 and TRBJ1-1; no definite D call. The V end was cut by 2 bases, the J end by 3 bases, with 16 bases between. Germline loops: CDR1 KGHSH, CDR2 LQKENI. CDR3 length: 16 residues. DNA for the CDR3: TGTGCCAGCTCACCAGGACCAACCACTTCGGACACTGAAGCTTTCTTT. Its translation: CASSPGPTTSDTEAFF.

V gene TRBV15 combines with J gene TRBJ2-3; TRBD2 matches at 7 bases. CDR1 and CDR2 from the germline V gene are LNHNV and YYDKDF (reference sequence). The trim removed 1 base at V and 3 bases at J, leaving 4 bases unmatched. This CDR3 is built from 15 residues. The CDR3 protein is CATSRAERETDTQYF. CDR3 bases: TGTGCCACCAGCAGAGCCGAGCGGGAAACAGATACGCAGTATTTT.

J is TRBJ2-1 and V is TRBV15; 8 positions match TRBD2. This CDR3 comprises 15 residues. From germline, CDR1 is LNHNV and CDR2 YYDKDF (reference sequence). The V segment lost 1 base and the J segment 4 bases; nucleotides outside the gene matches: 3. The CDR3 sequence is CATSRAGGPYNEQFF. CDR3 bases: TGTGCCACCAGCAGAGCGGGAGGGCCATACAATGAGCAGTTCTTC.

The chain recombines TRBV14 with TRBJ1-2; D call uncertain. The length of the CDR3 is 14 residues. Trimming removed 5 bases from V and 8 bases from J, with 18 bases in between. CDR1 is SGHDN, CDR2 FVKESK, per germline. The CDR3 coding sequence is TGTGCCAGCAGCTTACAGATGCGAGACCAGGGCTACACCTTC. This codes for CASSLQMRDQGYTF.

The chain links TRBV7-2 to TRBJ1-5, with a possible D match to TRBD1 (6 bases). V was cut by 5 bases and J by 3 bases, with 11 bases left in between. The CDR3 loop spans 14 amino acids. Germline-derived CDR1 and CDR2 are SGHTA and FQGNSA. CDR3 nucleotides: TGTGCCAGCAGCGAGAGGACAGTCAATCAGCCCCAGCATTTT. Translating gives CASSERTVNQPQHF.